This T cell receptor (beta chain) was profiled in a study of shared clonotypes between healthy human individuals. Study-level points and caveats: Estimated richness values were generally larger in naive subsets than in memory subsets. The sharing of 4.5% to 5% of naive CD4 clonotypes was seen across a handful of donors.

A CD45RA-negative memory subset and a CD45RA+ naive subset were separated from the CD4+ cells. The material for each subset, its genomic DNA, was split evenly across several immunoSEQ plates. Libraries were prepared by immunoSEQ multiplex PCR; TCRdb keeps only in-frame clonotypes and omits some of them. In the table there are about 2.4 million clones, approximately 93% of which are singletons. Regarding this clone: Its antigen is not identified.

Germline lookup yields CDR1 MNHNS and CDR2 SASEGT. The V gene lost 5 bases and the J gene lost 5 bases, with 9 bases spanning the gap. The length of the CDR3 is 13 residues. The chain links TRBV6-1 to TRBJ1-4; D gene unclear. Sequencing was performed on naive CD4+ T cells from PBMCs. Subset denoted: CD45RA+ positively selected. This TCR came from a young man in good health. Some clones in this sample may be carry-over from other donors' samples. Here the CDR3 DNA reads TGTGCCAGCAGTCCGACGTACAATGAAAAACTGTTTTTT. This codes for CASSPTYNEKLFF.